This T cell receptor (beta chain) is from a study of cytomegalovirus exposure and HLA in healthy donors. CDR1 and CDR2 (germline): SQVTM, ANQGSEA. V shed 5 bases and J shed 3 bases, with 16 bases lying between them. This CDR3 is built from 14 residues. This clone was seen only a few times. The antigen is not known. While unrecorded immune exposures were likely, the donors were nominally healthy when sampled. The PCR made use of 60 Vbeta and 13 Jbeta primers. Sequenced by immunoSEQ multiplex PCR; TCRdb stores in-frame clones only, minus some. The sample has some 170,000 clones; roughly 71% are singletons. General study points: The records held CMV serostatus as the only immune exposure information.

The receptor's source is a woman between 50 and 59 years old in good health and CMV-seropositive. The V gene is TRBV29-1, the J gene TRBJ1-2, with D possibly being TRBD1 (6 bases). Material: PBMCs. The CDR3 region has the DNA TGCAGCGTTACCTGGAGGGGGGGAGACTATGGCTACACCTTC. Translated, it gives CSVTWRGGDYGYTF.